This TCR beta chain was retrieved from a study of blood T cell repertoires in COVID-19. About the research overall: COVID-19 samples, acute and convalescent, were from the United States, Italy and Spain. The cDNA or gDNA used as material had been derived from T cells, B-cell-depleted T cells, or PBMCs.

Per the original data handling: Reference gene primer amplification yielded estimated nucleated cell counts. Clones were sequenced by immunoSEQ multiplex PCR, and TCRdb holds only the in-frame ones, with some missing. V and J calls and clone size are as listed in that table; D and trimming were resolved from the DNA. The table includes roughly 70,000 clones, more than 60% detected once. Germline CDR1 MNHEY, CDR2 SVGAGI. This CDR3 has 14 amino acids. The V end lost 10 bases, the J end lost 5 bases, and 21 bases lay between the germline ends. V and J are TRBV6-5 and TRBJ2-7, with TRBD1 as a possible D gene (6 bases). Material: peripheral blood. The origin of this receptor is a man aged 55 to 70 with acute or convalescent COVID-19. CDR3 coding DNA: TGTGCCACCGGTCCCCAACAGGGTCGGGACGAGCAGTACTTC. It specifies CATGPQQGRDEQYF.